The rows below give T cell receptor beta chains drawn from one sample of a study of regulatory T cells in long-lasting Graves disease. TCRdb re-called the multiplex PCR reads through MiXCR, storing one row per CDR3 protein. The sample carries 680,000 or so distinct CDR3 sequences, about 16% recorded once. A further study also used this sample, focusing on T cells in Graves' hyperthyroidism and ophthalmopathy.

The sequencing here drew on peripheral blood mononuclear cells (PBMCs), taken at new diagnosis, from a patient treated with antithyroid drugs. The source is a woman aged 25 to 39 with Graves disease. Both conserved end residues are part of each CDR3. Each record gives: J gene, D gene, V gene, clone size, CDR3 DNA, CDR3 protein. A D gene is named only where the DNA matches it firmly. Some rows have no size entry. The others give once, few or many, or a class for an expanded clone.

>TRBJ2-5|TRBD1|TRBV6-2/TRBV6-3|NA
TGTGCCAGCACCGACTTGGACAGGGGGTACTTC
CASTDLDRGYF
>TRBJ2-2|TRBD1|TRBV30|few
TGTGCCTGGGTAGGCGGGACAGGGATCGGGGAGCTGTTTTTT
CAWVGGTGIGELFF
>TRBJ2-2|NA|TRBV5-1|few
TGCGCCAGCAGCTTGGTATGGGCGAGCACCGGGGAGCTGTTTTTT
CASSLVWASTGELFF
>TRBJ1-4|NA|TRBV7-9|NA
TGTGCCAGCAGCTTCCAGGGACATACCGATGAAAAACTGTTTTTT
CASSFQGHTDEKLFF
>TRBJ1-5|NA|TRBV29-1|few
TGCAGCGCGCTACAGGGTGTCGGGCAGCCCCAGCATTTT
CSALQGVGQPQHF
>TRBJ2-7|NA|TRBV28|many
NA
CASSLFLSTGLAGGSYEQYF
>TRBJ2-1|TRBD2|TRBV20-1|few
TGCAGTGCACAATCCGCTAGCGGGAAGCGCAAAGACAGTGAGCAGTTCTTC
CSAQSASGKRKDSEQFF
>TRBJ2-1|NA|TRBV2|many
TGTGCCAGCAGCAGAACTAATACCGGGACGCGGGATGAGCAGTTCTTC
CASSRTNTGTRDEQFF
>TRBJ2-2|TRBD2|TRBV7-3|NA
TGTGCCAGCAGTCCGGGACTAGCGGGAGATAACGGGGAGCTGTTTTTT
CASSPGLAGDNGELFF
>TRBJ1-2|NA|TRBV28|many
TGTGCCAGCACCCCGGACGGTTTTAACTATGGCTACACCTTC
CASTPDGFNYGYTF
>TRBJ1-1|NA|TRBV2|many
TGTGCCAGCAGTGGACTTGGGAACACTGAAGCTTTCTTT
CASSGLGNTEAFF
>TRBJ1-5|NA|TRBV30|many
TGTGCCTGGAGTGTACGATATAGCAATCAGCCCCAGCATTTT
CAWSVRYSNQPQHF
>TRBJ1-1|NA|TRBV6-5|many
TGTGCCAGCAGTTACCGCTGGCGGGGAAACACTGAAGCTTTCTTT
CASSYRWRGNTEAFF
>TRBJ1-1|NA|TRBV6-1|many
TGTGCCACAACCAGGACGAACACTGAAGCTTTCTTT
CATTRTNTEAFF
>TRBJ1-2|NA|TRBV10-2|few
TGCGCCAGCAGCCTGGGGGGCATGGACTATGGCTACACCTTC
CASSLGGMDYGYTF
>TRBJ2-5|TRBD2|TRBV5-1|many
TGCGCCAGCAGGAGGGAGGGGGAGACCCAGTACTTC
CASRREGETQYF
>TRBJ1-5|NA|TRBV12-3/TRBV12-4|few
TGTGCCAGCAGGTACATGGCGGCCAAGTCGGAGCCCCAGCATTTT
CASRYMAAKSEPQHF
>TRBJ1-1|TRBD1|TRBV13|few
TGTGCCAGCAGCTTAGAGGGACAGGGGGTTAGCACTGAAGCTTTCTTT
CASSLEGQGVSTEAFF
>TRBJ2-7|TRBD2|TRBV20-1|many
TGCAGTGCTAGAGTCATGGACGGGGGGAGAAGCTCCTACGAGCAGTACTTC
CSARVMDGGRSSYEQYF
>TRBJ2-3|TRBD2|TRBV6-1|many
TGTGCCAGCAGCAACAGCGGGGCGGGTCGAGATACGCAGTATTTT
CASSNSGAGRDTQYF